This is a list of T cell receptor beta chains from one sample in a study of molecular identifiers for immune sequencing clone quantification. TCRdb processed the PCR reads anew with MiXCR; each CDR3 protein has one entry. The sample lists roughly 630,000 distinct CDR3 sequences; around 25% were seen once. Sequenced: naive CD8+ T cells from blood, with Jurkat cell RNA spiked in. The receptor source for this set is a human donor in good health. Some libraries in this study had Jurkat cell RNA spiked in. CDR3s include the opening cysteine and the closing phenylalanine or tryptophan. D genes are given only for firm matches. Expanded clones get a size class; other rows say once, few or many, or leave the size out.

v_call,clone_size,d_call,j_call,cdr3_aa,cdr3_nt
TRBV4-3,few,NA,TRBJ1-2,CASSQEEGLFYGYTF,TGCGCCAGCAGCCAAGAGGAGGGCCTCTTCTATGGCTACACCTTC
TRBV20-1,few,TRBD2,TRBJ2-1,CSASRAMGLAGGYEQFF,TGCAGTGCTAGTAGAGCCATGGGACTAGCGGGGGGTTATGAGCAGTTCTTC
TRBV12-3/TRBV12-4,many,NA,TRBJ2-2,CASSLYNTGELFF,TGTGCCAGCAGCCTATACAACACCGGGGAGCTGTTTTTT
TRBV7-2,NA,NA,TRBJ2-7,CASSMFQGYEQYF,TGTGCCAGCAGCATGTTCCAGGGCTACGAGCAGTACTTC
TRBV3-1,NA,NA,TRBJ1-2,CASSLRAGGAHGYGYTF,TGTGCCAGCAGCCTCCGGGCCGGGGGGGCGCATGGCTATGGCTACACCTTC
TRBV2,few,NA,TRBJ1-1,CASGGVGNTEAFF,TGTGCCAGCGGGGGGGTCGGAAACACTGAAGCTTTCTTT
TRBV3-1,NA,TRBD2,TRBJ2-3,CASSRPSGVGTDTQYF,TGTGCCAGCAGCCGTCCTAGCGGTGTGGGCACAGATACGCAGTATTTT
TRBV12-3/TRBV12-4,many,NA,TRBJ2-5,CASSPRQETQYF,TGTGCCAGCAGTCCCCGCCAGGAGACCCAGTACTTC
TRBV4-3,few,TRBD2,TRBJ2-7,CASSHGLAGAAEQYF,TGCGCCAGCAGCCACGGACTAGCGGGAGCGGCGGAGCAGTACTTC
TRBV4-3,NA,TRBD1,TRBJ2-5,CASSQVGTGVLETQYF,TGCGCCAGCAGCCAAGTGGGGACAGGGGTTTTGGAGACCCAGTACTTC
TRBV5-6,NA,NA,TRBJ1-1,CASSFSWDPSQAFF,TGTGCCAGCAGCTTCAGTTGGGACCCGAGCCAGGCTTTCTTT
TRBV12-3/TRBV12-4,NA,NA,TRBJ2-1,CASSFAVYNEQFF,TGTGCCAGCAGTTTTGCAGTCTACAATGAGCAGTTCTTC
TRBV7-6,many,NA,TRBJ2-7,CASSLAGRQPYEQYF,TGTGCCAGCAGCTTAGCAGGCAGACAGCCCTACGAGCAGTACTTC
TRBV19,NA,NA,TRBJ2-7,CASSATGPPWAYEQYF,TGTGCCAGTAGTGCTACCGGGCCGCCGTGGGCCTACGAGCAGTACTTC
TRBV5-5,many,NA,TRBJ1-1,CASSLGAGPEAFF,TGTGCCAGCAGCTTGGGGGCAGGGCCAGAAGCTTTCTTT
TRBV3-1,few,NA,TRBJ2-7,CASSQDWGEPYEQYF,TGTGCCAGCAGCCAAGATTGGGGGGAACCCTACGAGCAGTACTTC
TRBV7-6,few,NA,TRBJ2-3,CASSLEVRDPSTDTQYF,TGTGCCAGCAGCTTAGAGGTCCGGGATCCCAGCACAGATACGCAGTATTTT
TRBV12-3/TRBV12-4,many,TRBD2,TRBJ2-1,CASSSGGYNEQFF,TGTGCCAGCTCTAGCGGGGGGTACAATGAGCAGTTCTTC
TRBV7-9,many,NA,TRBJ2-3,CASSLVQGGDTQYF,TGTGCCAGCAGCTTAGTCCAGGGAGGAGATACGCAGTATTTT
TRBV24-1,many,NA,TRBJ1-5,CATSEQGQNQPQHF,TGTGCCACCAGTGAACAGGGCCAAAATCAGCCCCAGCATTTT
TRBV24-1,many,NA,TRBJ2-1,CATSDLNYNEQFF,TGTGCCACCAGTGATCTAAACTACAATGAGCAGTTCTTC
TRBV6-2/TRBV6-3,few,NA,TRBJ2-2,CASTDGGELFF,TGTGCCAGCACCGACGGCGGGGAGCTGTTTTTT
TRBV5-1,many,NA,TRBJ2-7,CASSIGNLEQYF,TGCGCCAGCAGTATAGGGAATCTCGAGCAGTACTTC
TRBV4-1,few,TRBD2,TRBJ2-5,CASSQEKRETETQYF,TGCGCCAGCAGCCAGGAGAAGCGGGAGACAGAGACCCAGTACTTC
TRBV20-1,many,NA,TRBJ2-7,CSARETASYEQYF,TGCAGTGCTAGAGAGACAGCCTCCTACGAGCAGTACTTC
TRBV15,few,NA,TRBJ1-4,CATSGDLWEKLFF,TGTGCCACCAGTGGGGATTTGTGGGAAAAACTGTTTTTT
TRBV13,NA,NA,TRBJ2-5,CASSKTQGLETQYF,TGTGCCAGCAGCAAGACCCAGGGGTTGGAGACCCAGTACTTC
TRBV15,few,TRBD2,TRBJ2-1,CATSRDREDEQFF,TGTGCCACCAGCAGAGATCGGGAGGATGAGCAGTTCTTC
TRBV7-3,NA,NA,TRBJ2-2,CASSLYGVGELFF,TGTGCCAGCAGCTTATATGGGGTCGGGGAGCTGTTTTTT
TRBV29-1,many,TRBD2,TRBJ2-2,CSVAGLAGVPGELFF,TGCAGCGTTGCCGGACTAGCGGGAGTACCCGGGGAGCTGTTTTTT
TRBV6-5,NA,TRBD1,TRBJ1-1,CASSQPDRVNTEAFF,TGTGCCAGCAGCCAACCGGACAGGGTGAACACTGAAGCTTTCTTT
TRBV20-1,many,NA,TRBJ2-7,CSALWGVGYEQYF,TGCAGTGCCTTATGGGGGGTCGGCTACGAGCAGTACTTC
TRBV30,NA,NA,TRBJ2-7,CAWSGFGLEQYF,TGTGCCTGGAGCGGTTTCGGCCTCGAGCAGTACTTC
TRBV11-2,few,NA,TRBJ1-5,CASSEGISNQPQHF,TGTGCCAGCAGCGAGGGGATTAGCAATCAGCCCCAGCATTTT
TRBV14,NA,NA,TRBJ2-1,CASSPPAGAGNEQFF,TGTGCCAGCAGCCCCCCGGCCGGGGCCGGGAATGAGCAGTTCTTC
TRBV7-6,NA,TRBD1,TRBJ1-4,CASSPFPGTGGTNEKLFF,TGTGCCAGCAGCCCTTTTCCCGGGACAGGAGGTACTAATGAAAAACTGTTTTTT
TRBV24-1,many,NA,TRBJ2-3,CATSDLSPRGEELADTQYF,TGTGCCACCAGTGATCTCAGCCCCCGGGGAGAGGAGTTAGCAGATACGCAGTATTTT
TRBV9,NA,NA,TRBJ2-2,CASSAASTGELFF,TGTGCCAGCAGCGCCGCTAGCACCGGGGAGCTGTTTTTT
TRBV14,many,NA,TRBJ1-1,CASSQVGATEAFF,TGTGCCAGCAGCCAAGTTGGAGCGACGGAAGCTTTCTTT
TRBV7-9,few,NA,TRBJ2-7,CASSPGRVDSSYEQYF,TGTGCCAGCAGCCCTGGGCGGGTGGACAGCTCCTACGAGCAGTACTTC
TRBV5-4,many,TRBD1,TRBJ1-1,CASSPALDRGKNTEAFF,TGTGCCAGCAGCCCCGCTTTGGACAGGGGCAAAAACACTGAAGCTTTCTTT
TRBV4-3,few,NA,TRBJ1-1,CASSQDSRTNTEAFF,TGCGCCAGCAGCCAAGATAGTAGGACGAACACTGAAGCTTTCTTT
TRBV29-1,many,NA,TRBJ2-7,CSVEDYSGGRRTYEQYF,TGCAGCGTTGAAGATTACAGTGGGGGAAGACGGACCTACGAGCAGTACTTC
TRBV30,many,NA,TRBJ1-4,CAWSKGGPNEKLFF,TGTGCCTGGAGCAAGGGGGGCCCTAATGAAAAACTGTTTTTT
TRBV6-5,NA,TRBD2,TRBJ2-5,CASSYSRLAGSQEPQYF,TGTGCCAGCAGTTACTCGAGACTAGCGGGGAGCCAAGAGCCCCAGTACTTC
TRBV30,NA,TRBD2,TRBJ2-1,CAWSVLAGYNEQLF,TGTGCCTGGAGTGTCCTAGCGGGATACAATGAGCAGCTCTTC